What follows are 20 T cell receptor beta chains derived from one specimen sequenced in a study of cytomegalovirus exposure and HLA in healthy donors. Data came from immunoSEQ multiplex PCR; TCRdb stores just in-frame clones and leaves some out. The repertoire holds roughly 120,000 clones, with 85% to 95% as singletons. The sequencing sample was made of PBMCs. Receptor source: a woman younger than 35 in good health and CMV-seronegative.

This rearrangement joins TRBV5-1 to TRBJ1-1; tentative D call: TRBD1 (5 bases). Trimming removed 0 bases from V and 8 bases from J, with 14 bases in between. This CDR3 has 14 residues. CDR1 SGHRS and CDR2 YFSETQ come from the germline V gene. For the CDR3, the DNA is TGCGCCAGCAGCTTGGTTGTCGGAGGGGACGAAGCTTTCTTT. Residues: CASSLVVGGDEAFF.

The V gene is TRBV6-6, the J gene TRBJ1-5, with D perhaps TRBD1 (5 bases). Trimming took 0 bases from V and 6 from J, leaving 6 bases between them. The germline V gene encodes CDR1 MNHNY and CDR2 SVGAGI (reference sequence). The CDR3 spans 13 residues. In DNA, the CDR3 is TGTGCCAGCAGTTACTCAGGGGCTCAGCCCCAGCATTTT. It yields the protein CASSYSGAQPQHF.

The V call is TRBV5-4, the J call TRBJ1-1, with TRBD1 identical over 9 bases. Germline values: CDR1 SGHNT, CDR2 YYREEE (reference sequence). V shed 5 bases, J shed 1 base, and the junction held 6 bases outside the gene matches. The CDR3 contains 15 residues. This CDR3 is CASRTGTGKNTEAFF. CDR3 sequence (DNA): TGTGCCAGCAGAACCGGGACAGGGAAGAACACTGAAGCTTTCTTT.

V usage is TRBV6-5 and J usage is TRBJ2-1; tentative D call: TRBD2 (6 bases). Trimming shortened V by 6 bases and J by 9 bases, and 18 bases separated the two germline ends. The germline V gene encodes CDR1 MNHEY and CDR2 SVGAGI. The CDR3 extends over 14 amino acids. The CDR3 spells CASSYGRRESEQFF. CDR3 coding DNA: TGTGCCAGCAGCTACGGAAGGAGGGAAAGTGAGCAGTTCTTC.

The V call is TRBV6-6, the J call TRBJ2-5; 11 bases map to TRBD2. This CDR3 is 16 amino acids long. In germline, CDR1 is MNHNY, CDR2 SVGAGI (reference sequence). The trim removed 4 bases at V and 4 bases at J, leaving 8 bases unmatched. The CDR3 DNA follows: TGTGCCAGCAGTTCTGCTAGCGGGAGGATGGTAGAGACCCAGTACTTC. This gives the protein CASSSASGRMVETQYF.

The chain uses TRBV30 and TRBJ1-4, with D uncertain. The CDR3 has 13 residues. Germline CDR1 is GTSNPN and CDR2 is SVGIG (reference sequence). Trimming took 8 bases from V and 7 from J, leaving 17 bases between them. The CDR3 is CALDLGVGEKLFF. Here the CDR3 DNA reads TGTGCCCTGGATTTGGGAGTAGGTGAAAAACTGTTTTTT. Full variable domain (remainder filled in from reference TRBV30 and TRBJ1-4): SQTIHQWPATLVQPVGSPLSLECTVEGTSNPNLYWYRQAAGRGLQLLFYSVGIGQISSEVPQNLSASRPQDRQFILSSKKLLLSDSGFYLCALDLGVGEKLFFGSGTQLSVL.

The chain is built from TRBV29-1 and TRBJ2-2, with D tentatively TRBD1 (5 bases). Between the trimmed V and J ends, which lost 3 bases and 4 bases, there was a span of 9 bases. Germline CDR1 reads SQVTM; CDR2 reads ANQGSEA. The CDR3 runs 13 residues. DNA for the CDR3: TGCAGCGTTGAGGGGCGCGGCACCGGGGAGCTGTTTTTT. It is translated as CSVEGRGTGELFF.

The V and J genes are TRBV30 and TRBJ2-1, with 10 bases matching TRBD2. V trimming: 1 base; J trimming: 4 bases; junction bases outside the gene matches: 4. Germline lookup yields CDR1 GTSNPN and CDR2 SVGIG (reference sequence). The CDR3 consists of 15 residues. CDR3 nucleotides: TGTGCCTGGAGTGCCAATAGCGGGAGGTACAATGAGCAGTTCTTC. Translation gives CAWSANSGRYNEQFF.

CDR3 in amino acids: CASSHLSGGYNEQFF. Written as DNA, the CDR3 is TGCGCCAGCAGCCACCTGTCGGGAGGGTACAATGAGCAGTTCTTC. J is TRBJ2-1 and V is TRBV5-1; TRBD2 matches 8 bases. The CDR3 totals 15 residues. V trimming: 4 bases; J trimming: 4 bases; junction bases outside the gene matches: 7. Germline V gene sequence: CDR1 SGHRS, CDR2 YFSETQ.

In its sample, this clone was seen once. V and J are TRBV19 and TRBJ2-1; tentative D call: TRBD2 (5 bases). V lost 1 base, J lost 8 bases, and 15 bases lay in between. This CDR3 comprises 15 residues. Germline V gene sequence: CDR1 LNHDA, CDR2 SQIVND (reference sequence). The DNA for the CDR3 is TGTGCCAGTAGTATAGTTCCAGCGGTCTCTTATGAGCAGTTCTTC. Residues: CASSIVPAVSYEQFF.

This chain uses TRBV5-5 with TRBJ2-7, with D tentatively TRBD1 (5 bases). This CDR3 spans 13 amino acids. CDR1 and CDR2 (germline): SGHKS, YYEKEE (reference sequence). Between the trimmed V and J ends, which lost 4 bases and 2 bases, there was a span of 10 bases. In nucleotides, the CDR3 is TGTGCCAGCAGCCCCGACAGCACCTACGAGCAGTACTTC. The encoded protein is CASSPDSTYEQYF.

This rearrangement joins TRBV11-1 to TRBJ2-5, with 8 bases that match TRBD2. Trimming cost V 2 bases and J 5 bases; bases outside gene matches: 7. The CDR3 is 15 residues long. CDR1 is SGHAT, CDR2 FQDESV, per germline (reference sequence). For the CDR3, the DNA is TGTGCCAGCAGCTTATTCGGGGGGGAATCGGAGACCCAGTACTTC. This translates into CASSLFGGESETQYF.

The J gene is TRBJ2-4, the V gene TRBV7-8, with 13 bases matching TRBD2. Germline CDR1 and CDR2: SGHVS and FQNEAQ. The V and J ends lost 4 bases and 5 bases, in that order; junction bases with no gene match: 2. This CDR3 is 15 amino acids long. The DNA of the CDR3 is TGTGCCAGCAGCTATGGACTAGCGGGAGAAAACATTCAGTACTTC. This sequence encodes CASSYGLAGENIQYF.

This clone was observed once. The V call is TRBV2, the J call TRBJ1-4, with TRBD1 matching over 12 bases. There are 17 residues in the CDR3. Losses at the gene ends were 6 bases for V and 3 bases for J; bases not matched to a gene: 8. Germline V gene sequence: CDR1 SNHLY, CDR2 FYNNEI. The CDR3 nucleotides read TGTGCCAGCAGGTCTGGGACAGGGGGCGCAGCTAATGAAAAACTGTTTTTT. Encoded protein: CASRSGTGGAANEKLFF.

The chain employs TRBV9 and TRBJ2-1; 9 nucleotides align to TRBD2. J lost 6 bases, V lost 3 bases, and 10 bases had no gene match. The CDR3 extends over 16 amino acids. From germline, CDR1 is SGDLS and CDR2 YYNGEE. The CDR3 sequence is CASSDPRLAESNEQFF. CDR3 nucleotide sequence: TGTGCCAGCAGCGACCCCCGACTAGCGGAAAGCAATGAGCAGTTCTTC.

This clone appeared once. The chain has TRBV6-5 and TRBJ2-1; 8 nucleotides line up with TRBD2. Unmatched junction bases numbered 6, after V lost 2 bases and J lost 6 bases. This CDR3 region has 15 residues. The V gene's germline CDR1 is MNHEY and CDR2 SVGAGI. CDR3 sequence reads: CASSYPGLGPNEQFF. The CDR3 DNA reads TGTGCCAGCAGTTACCCGGGACTAGGACCCAATGAGCAGTTCTTC.

The V call is TRBV28, the J call TRBJ2-7; 7 bases line up with TRBD2. The ends lost 6 bases at V and 0 bases at J; junction bases unmatched: 8. Per germline, CDR1 MDHEN and CDR2 SYDVKM. The CDR3 is 15 amino acids. CDR3 residues: CASSPWGGSSYEQYF. In nucleotides, the CDR3 is TGTGCCAGCAGCCCCTGGGGCGGGAGCTCCTACGAGCAGTACTTC.

The table lists this clone with a count of one. This sequence joins TRBV27 and TRBJ1-2; the match to TRBD1 covers 8 bases. The V gene end was trimmed by 4 bases and the J gene end by 6 bases; junction bases not matched to a gene: 4. CDR1 and CDR2 (germline): MNHEY, SMNVEV (reference sequence). CDR3 size: 13 residues. The CDR3 protein is CASSYQGANGYTF. CDR3 bases: TGTGCCAGCAGTTATCAGGGGGCTAATGGCTACACCTTC.

This chain links TRBV9 with TRBJ2-7, with D possibly being TRBD2 (5 bases). In germline, CDR1 is SGDLS, CDR2 YYNGEE. V was clipped by 4 bases and J by 1 base, with 12 bases between them. The CDR3 is 14 amino acids. The CDR3 nucleotides are TGTGCCAGCAGCCCCACGGGGAGTTCCTACGAGCAGTACTTC. Protein sequence: CASSPTGSSYEQYF.

The chain uses TRBV7-3 and TRBJ1-5; tentatively, D is TRBD1 (5 bases). The CDR3 extends over 15 amino acids. In germline, CDR1 is SGHTA, CDR2 FQGTGA. V lost 6 bases, J lost 0 bases, and 12 bases lay in between. CDR3 loop: CASRIAGRSNQPQHF. The CDR3 DNA sequence: TGTGCCAGCAGGATAGCAGGGCGTAGCAATCAGCCCCAGCATTTT.